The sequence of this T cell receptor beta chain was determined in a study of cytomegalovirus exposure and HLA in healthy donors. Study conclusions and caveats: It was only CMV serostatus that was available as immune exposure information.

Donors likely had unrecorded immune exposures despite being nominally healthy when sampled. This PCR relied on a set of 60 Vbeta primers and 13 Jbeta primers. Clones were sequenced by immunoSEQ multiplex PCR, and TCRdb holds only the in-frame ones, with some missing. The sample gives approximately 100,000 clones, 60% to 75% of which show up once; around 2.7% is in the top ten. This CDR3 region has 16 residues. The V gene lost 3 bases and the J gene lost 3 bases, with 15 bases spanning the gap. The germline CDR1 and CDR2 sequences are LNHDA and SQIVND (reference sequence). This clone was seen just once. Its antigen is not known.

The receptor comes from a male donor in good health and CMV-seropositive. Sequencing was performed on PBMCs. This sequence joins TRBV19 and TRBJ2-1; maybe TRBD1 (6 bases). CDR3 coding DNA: TGTGCCAGTAGTATGGGGAATAGAGGGGGCTACAATGAGCAGTTCTTC. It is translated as CASSMGNRGGYNEQFF.